These 19 T cell receptor beta chains came from one sample sequenced in a study of blood T cell repertoires in COVID-19. The assay was immunoSEQ multiplex PCR, and TCRdb's table has in-frame clones only and misses some. This table has approximately 37,000 clones, approximately 86% appearing once. Source material: peripheral blood. Every receptor here comes from a man in his fifties or sixties in a cohort sampled during active COVID-19.

This chain connects TRBV6-5 to TRBJ1-1, with a tentative D call TRBD1 (6 bases). The CDR3 sequence is 12 residues long. V was pared by 6 bases and J by 4 bases, with 9 bases between. CDR1 and CDR2 from the germline V gene are MNHEY and SVGAGI. The CDR3 spells CASSRGATEAFF. In DNA form, the CDR3 reads TGTGCCAGCAGCCGGGGGGCCACTGAAGCTTTCTTT.

V is TRBV9 and J is TRBJ2-1; D might be TRBD1 (6 bases). Trimming cost V 3 bases and J 1 base, with 11 bases left between them. This CDR3 spans 15 amino acids. Germline V gene lookup returns CDR1 SGDLS and CDR2 YYNGEE. The CDR3 DNA reads TGTGCCAGCAGCGCGCCACAGGGTTCCTACAATGAGCAGTTCTTC. Protein product: CASSAPQGSYNEQFF.

V gene TRBV10-3 combines with J gene TRBJ1-1; TRBD1 matches at 9 bases. This CDR3 is 13 amino acids long. V gave up 8 bases and J gave up 3 bases; unmatched junction bases: 4. Per the germline V gene, CDR1 is ENHRY and CDR2 is SYGVKD. CDR3 residues: CAIADRGDTEAFF. The CDR3, as DNA: TGTGCCATCGCGGACAGGGGTGACACTGAAGCTTTCTTT.

The chain couples TRBV19 to TRBJ2-4; 7 bases agree with TRBD1. Germline V gene lookup returns CDR1 LNHDA and CDR2 SQIVND (reference sequence). The CDR3 totals 15 residues. The V and J ends lost 6 bases and 0 bases, in that order; junction bases with no gene match: 5. This chain's CDR3 is CASRVSGGAKNIQYF. CDR3 DNA sequence: TGTGCCAGTAGGGTCTCAGGGGGAGCCAAAAACATTCAGTACTTC.

This chain joins TRBV7-8 and TRBJ1-6; D unclear. Trimming cost V 3 bases and J 7 bases, with 10 bases left between them. The V gene's germline CDR1 is SGHVS and CDR2 FQNEAQ. The CDR3 consists of 14 residues. The CDR3 reads CASSFAGVNSPLHF. The CDR3 region has the DNA TGTGCCAGCAGCTTCGCCGGGGTGAATTCACCCCTCCACTTT. The whole variable domain, filled in from reference TRBV7-8 and TRBJ1-6, reads GAGVSQSPRYKVAKRGQDVALRCDPISGHVSLFWYQQALGQGPEFLTYFQNEAQLDKSGLPSDRFFAERPEGSVSTLKIQRTQQEDSAVYLCASSFAGVNSPLHFGNGTRLTVT.

This clone was picked up one time. The chain combines TRBV7-3 with TRBJ2-2; possible D gene TRBD2, 7 bases. V was clipped by 5 bases and J by 6 bases, with 16 bases between them. The CDR3 is 15 residues long. CDR1 and CDR2 (germline): SGHTA, FQGTGA. The CDR3 coding sequence is TGTGCCAGCAGCCAAGAAACAGGGAGGGCCGGGGAGCTGTTTTTT. As protein: CASSQETGRAGELFF.

The rearrangement links TRBV27 to TRBJ2-1; 7 bases map to TRBD1. Trimming removed 5 bases from V and 3 bases from J; junction bases left unmatched: 4. This CDR3 has 14 residues. Germline V gene sequence: CDR1 MNHEY, CDR2 SMNVEV (reference sequence). The chain's CDR3 is CASSDGDSYNEQFF. The CDR3 region has the DNA TGTGCCAGCAGTGACGGGGACAGCTACAATGAGCAGTTCTTC.

This chain uses TRBV9 with TRBJ2-7; 8 positions agree with TRBD1. CDR3 length: 14 residues. Germline V gene sequence: CDR1 SGDLS, CDR2 YYNGEE. V trimming: 2 bases; J trimming: 3 bases; junction bases outside the gene matches: 4. The CDR3 DNA sequence: TGTGCCAGCAGCGTGGGGACAGGACACTACGAGCAGTACTTC. Amino acid sequence: CASSVGTGHYEQYF.

The chain employs TRBV7-2 and TRBJ2-3, with 8 bases aligning to TRBD2. With V trimmed by 6 bases and J by 0 bases, 14 bases remained unmatched. The CDR3 runs 18 residues. Looked up from germline, CDR1 is SGHTA and CDR2 is FQGNSA. CDR3 protein: CASSLAGFGGRSTDTQYF. The CDR3 coding sequence is TGTGCCAGCAGTCTAGCGGGTTTTGGGGGCAGGAGCACAGATACGCAGTATTTT.

The V and J genes are TRBV27 and TRBJ1-1; D uncertain. V was pared by 3 bases and J by 0 bases, with 17 bases between. Germline V gives CDR1 MNHEY, CDR2 SMNVEV (reference sequence). The CDR3 is 17 residues long. The DNA of the CDR3 is TGTGCCAGCAGTTTCCGGGGTCCCCCTTACATGAACACTGAAGCTTTCTTT. Its translation: CASSFRGPPYMNTEAFF.

The V and J genes are TRBV11-2 and TRBJ2-2; D not certain. Germline CDR1 SGHAT, CDR2 FQNNGV. There are 15 residues in the CDR3. V lost 5 bases, J lost 5 bases, and 15 bases lay in between. The CDR3 sequence: CASSPLSPSTGELFF. The CDR3 DNA sequence: TGTGCCAGCAGCCCCCTTAGTCCGAGTACCGGGGAGCTGTTTTTT.

This chain links TRBV5-6 with TRBJ1-2, with D perhaps TRBD1 (5 bases). V was cut by 0 bases and J by 2 bases, with 11 bases left in between. The CDR3 totals 15 residues. CDR1 SGHDT and CDR2 YYEEEE come from the germline V gene. The CDR3 here is CASSLVQGANYGYTF. CDR3 DNA sequence: TGTGCCAGCAGCTTGGTCCAGGGTGCCAACTATGGCTACACCTTC. Using reference TRBV5-6 and TRBJ1-2 for the parts outside the CDR3, the full variable domain is DAGVTQSPTHLIKTRGQQVTLRCSPKSGHDTVSWYQQALGQGPQFIFQYYEEEERQRGNFPDRFSGHQFPNYSSELNVNALLLGDSALYLCASSLVQGANYGYTFGSGTRLTVV.

The chain couples TRBV24-1 to TRBJ2-1; D is perhaps TRBD1 (6 bases). V lost 2 bases, J lost 0 bases, and 10 bases lay in between. CDR1 is KGHDR, CDR2 SFDVKD, per germline. The CDR3 has 16 residues. Written as DNA, the CDR3 is TGTGCCACCAGTGATTCAGGGGACCTCTCCTACAATGAGCAGTTCTTC. This gives the protein CATSDSGDLSYNEQFF.

The chain joins TRBV3-1 (or the pseudogene TRBV3-2) to TRBJ1-6, with D unresolved. The CDR3 totals 17 residues. V was trimmed by 1 base and J by 7 bases, leaving 17 bases between them. Looked up from germline, CDR1 is LGHDT and CDR2 is YNNKEL (reference sequence). The CDR3 loop is CASSQVAALTKNSPLHF. CDR3 sequence (DNA): TGTGCCAGCAGCCAAGTAGCAGCTTTAACAAAGAATTCACCCCTCCACTTT.

This sequence joins TRBV4-3 and TRBJ2-2; the D is unclear. Germline V lookup: CDR1 LGHNA, CDR2 YSLEER. Trimming removed 0 bases from V and 0 bases from J, with 8 bases in between. The CDR3 has 16 amino acids. The CDR3 spells CASSQDPVTNTGELFF. The CDR3 DNA reads as TGCGCCAGCAGCCAAGATCCAGTAACGAACACCGGGGAGCTGTTTTTT.

V usage is TRBV6-5 and J usage is TRBJ2-5; D unresolved. V gave up 0 bases and J gave up 3 bases, with 8 bases separating them. CDR3 length: 14 residues. The germline V gene has CDR1 MNHEY and CDR2 SVGAGI. The chain's CDR3 is CASSYSRSKETQYF. The CDR3 DNA follows: TGTGCCAGCAGTTACTCGAGGAGCAAAGAGACCCAGTACTTC.

The V call is TRBV7-9, the J call TRBJ2-2, with TRBD1 matching 9 bases. J gave up 6 bases and V 1 base, and 3 bases lay outside the gene matches. There are 15 residues in the CDR3. In germline, CDR1 is SEHNR, CDR2 FQNEAQ (reference sequence). The CDR3 reads CASSLGDRAAGELFF. Written as DNA, the CDR3 is TGTGCCAGCAGCTTAGGGGACAGGGCAGCCGGGGAGCTGTTTTTT. The full variable domain, in which reference TRBV7-9 and TRBJ2-2 provide the parts outside the CDR3, is DTGVSQNPRHKITKRGQNVTFRCDPISEHNRLYWYRQTLGQGPEFLTYFQNEAQLEKSRLLSDRFSAERPKGSFSTLEIQRTEQGDSAMYLCASSLGDRAAGELFFGEGSRLTVL.

This clone was seen a single time. The rearrangement uses TRBV4-3 and TRBJ2-7; a weak D match, TRBD1 (6 bases). The CDR3 totals 16 residues. V was shortened by 3 bases and J by 2 bases, with 17 bases between the two germline ends. Germline CDR1 is LGHNA and CDR2 is YSLEER. The CDR3 DNA is TGCGCCAGCAGCCACTCTGCGACAGGAGAAACCTACGAGCAGTACTTC. Amino acid sequence: CASSHSATGETYEQYF.

This sequence joins TRBV7-2 and TRBJ2-1, with TRBD2 as a possible D gene (6 bases). Germline CDR1 and CDR2: SGHTA and FQGNSA. V was clipped by 2 bases and J by 1 base, with 12 bases between them. The CDR3 covers 16 residues. The CDR3 loop is CASSLQGRGSYNEQFF. The DNA for the CDR3 is TGTGCCAGCAGCTTACAGGGACGGGGGTCCTACAATGAGCAGTTCTTC.